This T cell receptor (beta chain) was retrieved from a study of blood T cell repertoires in COVID-19. In the study overall: PBMCs, B-cell-depleted T cells, or T cells provided the cDNA or gDNA that made up the material.

Germline values: CDR1 LNHDA, CDR2 SQIVND (reference sequence). With 3 bases removed from V and 2 bases from J, the gap between germline ends came to 11 bases. This CDR3 has 15 amino acids. Using immunoSEQ multiplex PCR, the repertoire was profiled, and TCRdb retains in-frame clones only, with some absent. The data contain around 500,000 clones, over 75% of them singletons. The chain joins TRBV19 to TRBJ1-3; D is unclear. The material sequenced was PBMCs or T cells enriched from blood (not recorded which). The receptor comes from a woman between 40 and 55 years old who had recovered from COVID-19. CDR3 nucleotides: TGTGCCAGTAGTATTTTGGAGGGTGCTGGAAACACCATATATTTT. It translates to CASSILEGAGNTIYF.